This T cell receptor beta chain was sequenced during a study of CD8 T cells in Susac syndrome. Study-wide background: Clinical remission applied to under 10 sequenced Susac syndrome patients, and more than five had active disease.

Trimming stripped 1 base from V and 0 bases from J, with 17 bases between. The CDR3 length is 18 residues. The V gene's germline CDR1 is SGHDN and CDR2 FVKESK. Sequencing of TCR beta was carried out in blood CD8+ and CD4+ T cells. Negative isolation was used for CD8+ and CD4+ T cells, and FACS enrichment was applied to TEMRA cells. The authors reverse transcribed about 0.45 to 1 ug RNA with random hexamers. It was immunoSEQ multiplex PCR that amplified TCR beta CDR3 across 54 Vbeta and 13 Jbeta. Each CDR3 protein gets one entry after TCRdb re-called the immunoSEQ multiplex PCR reads with MiXCR. The table shows 150,000 to 200,000 distinct CDR3 sequences, with about 96% occurring only once.

Material for sequencing was CD4+ T cells from PBMCs. The clonotype originates from a human donor with Susac syndrome. The chain joins TRBV14 to TRBJ2-3, with D perhaps TRBD1 (6 bases). The CDR3: CASSQGRGVSLSTDTQYF. The CDR3 DNA sequence: TGTGCCAGCAGCCAAGGCAGGGGAGTCTCTTTAAGCACAGATACGCAGTATTTT.